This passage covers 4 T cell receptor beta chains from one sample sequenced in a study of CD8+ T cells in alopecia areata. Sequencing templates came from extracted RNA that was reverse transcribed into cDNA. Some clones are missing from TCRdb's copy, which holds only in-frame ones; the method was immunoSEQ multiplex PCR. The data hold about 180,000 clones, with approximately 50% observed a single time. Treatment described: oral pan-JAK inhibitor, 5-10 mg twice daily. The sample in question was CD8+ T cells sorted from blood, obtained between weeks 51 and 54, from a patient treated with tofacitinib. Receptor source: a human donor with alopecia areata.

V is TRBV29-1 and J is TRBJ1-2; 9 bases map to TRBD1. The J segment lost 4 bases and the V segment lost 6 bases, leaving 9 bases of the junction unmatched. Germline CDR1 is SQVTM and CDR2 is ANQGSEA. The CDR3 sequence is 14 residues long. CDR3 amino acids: CSVEDRGRIYGYTF. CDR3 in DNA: TGCAGCGTAGAGGACAGGGGTCGGATCTATGGCTACACCTTC.

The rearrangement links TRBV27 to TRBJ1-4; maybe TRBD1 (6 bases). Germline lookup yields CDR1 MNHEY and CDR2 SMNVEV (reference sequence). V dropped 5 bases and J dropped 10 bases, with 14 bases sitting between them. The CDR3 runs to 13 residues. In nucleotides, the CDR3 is TGTGCCAGCAGTGAGACAGGAAGTGGAAAACTGTTTTTT. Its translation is CASSETGSGKLFF.

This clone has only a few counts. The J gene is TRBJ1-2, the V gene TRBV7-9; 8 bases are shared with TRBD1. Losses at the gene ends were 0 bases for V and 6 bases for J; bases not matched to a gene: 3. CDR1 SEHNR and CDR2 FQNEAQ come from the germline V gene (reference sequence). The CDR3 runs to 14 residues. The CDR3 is CASSLAQGAHGYTF. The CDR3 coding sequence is TGTGCCAGCAGCTTAGCGCAGGGGGCGCATGGCTACACCTTC. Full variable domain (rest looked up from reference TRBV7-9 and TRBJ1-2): DTGVSQNPRHKITKRGQNVTFRCDPISEHNRLYWYRQTLGQGPEFLTYFQNEAQLEKSRLLSDRFSAERPKGSFSTLEIQRTEQGDSAMYLCASSLAQGAHGYTFGSGTRLTVV.

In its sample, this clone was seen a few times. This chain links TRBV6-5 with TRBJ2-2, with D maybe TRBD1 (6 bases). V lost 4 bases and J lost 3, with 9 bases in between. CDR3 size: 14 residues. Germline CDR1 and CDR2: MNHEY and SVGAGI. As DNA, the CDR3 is TGTGCCAGCAGTTTGGGGGCGGACACCGGGGAGCTGTTTTTT. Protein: CASSLGADTGELFF.